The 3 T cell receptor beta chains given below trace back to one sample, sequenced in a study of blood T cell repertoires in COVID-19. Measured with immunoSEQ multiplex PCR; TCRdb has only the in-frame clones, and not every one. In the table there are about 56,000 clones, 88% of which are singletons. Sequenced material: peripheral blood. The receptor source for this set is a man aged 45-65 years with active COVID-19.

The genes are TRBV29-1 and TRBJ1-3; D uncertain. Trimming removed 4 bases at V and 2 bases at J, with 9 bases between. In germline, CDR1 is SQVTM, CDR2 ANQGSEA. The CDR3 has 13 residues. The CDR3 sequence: CSVVYGPGNTIYF. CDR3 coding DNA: TGCAGCGTTGTATATGGGCCTGGAAACACCATATATTTT. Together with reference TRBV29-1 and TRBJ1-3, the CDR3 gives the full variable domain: SAVISQKPSRDICQRGTSLTIQCQVDSQVTMMFWYRQQPGQSLTLIATANQGSEATYESGFVIDKFPISRPNLTFSTLTVSNMSPEDSSIYLCSVVYGPGNTIYFGEGSWLTVV.

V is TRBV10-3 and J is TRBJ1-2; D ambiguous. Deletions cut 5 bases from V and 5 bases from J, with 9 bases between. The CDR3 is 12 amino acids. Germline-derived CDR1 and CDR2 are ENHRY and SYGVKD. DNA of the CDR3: TGTGCCATCAGTATCTCACAATATGGCTACACCTTC. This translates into CAISISQYGYTF.

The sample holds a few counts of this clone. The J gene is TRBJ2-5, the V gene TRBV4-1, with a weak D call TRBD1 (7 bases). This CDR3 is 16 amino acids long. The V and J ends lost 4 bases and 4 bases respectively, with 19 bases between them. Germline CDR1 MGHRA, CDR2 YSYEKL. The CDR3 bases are TGCGCCAGCAGCCGGGGCGGGGCAGGGGGAGGAGAGACCCAGTACTTC. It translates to CASSRGGAGGGETQYF.